These 19 T cell receptor beta chains came from one sample sequenced in a study of blood T cell repertoires in COVID-19. Profiled with immunoSEQ multiplex PCR; TCRdb holds only in-frame clones, not every one. This table holds 140,000 to 150,000 clones, about 90% found once. Sequencing was performed on peripheral blood. These receptors all come from a human donor in a cohort sampled during active COVID-19.

V gene TRBV10-2 combines with J gene TRBJ2-7; D might be TRBD1 (6 bases). This CDR3 region has 16 residues. Trimming cost V 3 bases and J 2 bases, with 17 bases left between them. Germline CDR1 is WSHSY and CDR2 is SAAADI. The CDR3 nucleotides read TGCGCCAGCAGTGATTGGCACCCCAAGGGGGCCTACGAGCAGTACTTC. Amino acid sequence: CASSDWHPKGAYEQYF.

This chain links TRBV6-2 or TRBV6-3 with TRBJ2-4; weak D call: TRBD2 (5 bases). Germline V gene sequence: CDR1 MNHEY, CDR2 SVGEGT. The CDR3 totals 21 residues. V was pared by 0 bases and J by 2 bases, with 26 bases between. CDR3 in amino acids: CASSYSIWPRLEDLTKNIQYF. The CDR3 region has the DNA TGTGCCAGCAGTTACTCGATATGGCCGCGGTTGGAGGACCTAACCAAAAACATTCAGTACTTC.

V usage is TRBV6-2 or TRBV6-3 and J usage is TRBJ2-3; TRBD2 agrees at 12 bases. The germline CDR1 and CDR2 sequences are MNHEY and SVGEGT. This CDR3 has 18 amino acids. Unmatched junction bases numbered 10, after V lost 4 bases and J lost 2 bases. The chain's CDR3 is CASSSPLRLAGDTDTQYF. The CDR3 DNA follows: TGTGCCAGCAGTTCTCCCCTTAGACTAGCGGGGGACACAGATACGCAGTATTTT.

This clone was counted a few times. This sequence joins TRBV7-9 and TRBJ1-4; D call uncertain. This CDR3 spans 15 amino acids. Germline values: CDR1 SEHNR, CDR2 FQNEAQ (reference sequence). The germline V and J ends were trimmed by 1 base and 7 bases, with 13 bases remaining between them. CDR3 bases: TGTGCCAGCAGCTTAGAAACAGCCTTCAGTGAAAAACTGTTTTTT. Translated, it gives CASSLETAFSEKLFF.

The chain combines TRBV19 with TRBJ2-1; 12 bases are shared with TRBD2. Trimming cost V 8 bases and J 2 bases; bases outside gene matches: 7. In germline, CDR1 is LNHDA, CDR2 SQIVND (reference sequence). CDR3 length: 16 residues. Here the CDR3 reads CASSTSGGWTYNEQFF. The CDR3 DNA is TGTGCCAGTTCGACTAGCGGGGGTTGGACCTACAATGAGCAGTTCTTC.

The chain uses TRBV14 and TRBJ2-7, with TRBD2 identical over 9 bases. Germline CDR1 reads SGHDN; CDR2 reads FVKESK. The ends lost 0 bases at V and 4 bases at J; junction bases unmatched: 7. The CDR3 is 16 residues long. The CDR3 spells CASSQEGLAGWYEQYF. As DNA, the CDR3 is TGTGCCAGCAGCCAAGAAGGGCTAGCGGGATGGTACGAGCAGTACTTC.

The chain is built from TRBV7-3 and TRBJ2-1; TRBD2 agrees at 11 bases. The V gene end was trimmed by 0 bases and the J gene end by 9 bases; junction bases not matched to a gene: 7. Germline CDR1 SGHTA, CDR2 FQGTGA. The CDR3 loop spans 16 amino acids. The CDR3 reads CASSLTIAGGLSEQFF. In nucleotides, the CDR3 is TGTGCCAGCAGCTTAACGATAGCGGGGGGGCTCAGTGAGCAGTTCTTC. The full variable domain, rest sourced from reference TRBV7-3 and TRBJ2-1, is GAGVSQTPSNKVTEKGKYVELRCDPISGHTALYWYRQSLGQGPEFLIYFQGTGAADDSGLPNDRFFAVRPEGSVSTLKIQRTERGDSAVYLCASSLTIAGGLSEQFFGPGTRLTVL.

This chain links TRBV5-4 with TRBJ2-2, with a possible D match to TRBD1 (6 bases). V lost 2 bases to trimming and J lost 1 base, with 9 bases between them. Germline loops: CDR1 SGHNT, CDR2 YYREEE (reference sequence). The CDR3 sequence is 15 residues long. The CDR3 protein is CASSLQTGNTGELFF. In DNA form, the CDR3 reads TGTGCCAGCAGCTTACAGACAGGGAACACCGGGGAGCTGTTTTTT.

The chain couples TRBV6-5 to TRBJ1-4; D possibly corresponds to TRBD1 (5 bases). V shed 5 bases and J shed 4 bases, with 8 bases lying between them. CDR1 is MNHEY, CDR2 SVGAGI, per germline. There are 13 residues in the CDR3. This chain's CDR3 is CASSKQVNEKLFF. The CDR3 region has the DNA TGTGCCAGCAGTAAACAGGTTAATGAAAAACTGTTTTTT.

The V gene is TRBV25-1, the J gene TRBJ1-6; no reliable D call. V was pared by 7 bases and J by 4 bases, with 8 bases between. Per germline, CDR1 MGHDK and CDR2 SYGVNS. This CDR3 has 13 residues. For the CDR3, the DNA is TGTGCCAGCACGACAAGTTATAATTCACCCCTCCACTTT. Protein: CASTTSYNSPLHF. The variable domain in full, completed from reference TRBV25-1 and TRBJ1-6, reads EADIYQTPRYLVIGTGKKITLECSQTMGHDKMYWYQQDPGMELHLIHYSYGVNSTEKGDLSSESTVSRIRTEHFPLTLESARPSHTSQYLCASTTSYNSPLHFGNGTRLTVT.

The chain combines TRBV9 with TRBJ2-2; a weak D match, TRBD2 (6 bases). This CDR3 is 15 amino acids long. The V end lost 3 bases, the J end lost 1 base, and 10 bases lay between the germline ends. Per the germline V gene, CDR1 is SGDLS and CDR2 is YYNGEE. CDR3 sequence: CASSARGLNTGELFF. DNA of the CDR3: TGTGCCAGCAGCGCCCGGGGACTGAACACCGGGGAGCTGTTTTTT.

This clone has just a few counts. This same CDR3 is encoded by further DNA sequences in the sample. The chain recombines TRBV7-9 with TRBJ2-7; D might be TRBD1 (6 bases). This CDR3 spans 12 amino acids. Trimming took 5 bases from V and 4 from J, leaving 9 bases between them. The germline CDR1 and CDR2 sequences are SEHNR and FQNEAQ (reference sequence). This chain's CDR3 is CASSPTGYEQYF. As DNA, the CDR3 is TGTGCCAGCAGCCCAACAGGGTACGAGCAGTACTTC.

This clone was observed a single time. This chain connects TRBV18 to TRBJ1-4; D may be TRBD1 (5 bases). This CDR3 is built from 16 residues. The V and J ends lost 4 bases and 5 bases respectively, with 17 bases between them. Germline CDR1 and CDR2: KGHSH and LQKENI. The CDR3 bases are TGTGCCAGCTCACAGGGGCTACAGAGAACGAATGAAAAACTGTTTTTT. Its translation is CASSQGLQRTNEKLFF.

This clone was detected only once. The CDR3 nucleotides read TGTGCCAGCAGCTTAGACCGATGGGCGACCCAGTACTTC. Its translation is CASSLDRWATQYF. V gene TRBV7-2 combines with J gene TRBJ2-5; D is unclear. Germline V gene sequence: CDR1 SGHTA, CDR2 FQGNSA. V was cut by 1 base and J by 7 bases, with 10 bases left in between. The CDR3 spans 13 residues.

This CDR3 is CASSQSPVGVNEQFF. The CDR3 coding sequence is TGCGCCAGCAGCCAAAGCCCAGTAGGGGTCAATGAGCAGTTCTTC. This chain joins TRBV4-3 and TRBJ2-1, with a weak D call TRBD1 (5 bases). CDR1 LGHNA and CDR2 YSLEER come from the germline V gene. The CDR3 contains 15 residues. V was pared by 2 bases and J by 6 bases, with 14 bases between.

This clone appeared once. The rearrangement joins TRBV12-3 or TRBV12-4 to TRBJ2-2; D unresolved. The CDR3 sequence is 11 residues long. The V end was cut by 6 bases, the J end by 8 bases, with 7 bases between. CDR3 nucleotides: TGTGCCAGCAGACAAGTAGGGGAGCTGTTTTTT. Translated, it gives CASRQVGELFF.

V gene TRBV28 combines with J gene TRBJ2-2, with D unresolved. The CDR3 is made up of 15 amino acids. Germline CDR1 MDHEN, CDR2 SYDVKM. V lost 3 bases, J lost 5 bases, and 13 bases lay in between. Here the CDR3 reads CASSFPAITTGELFF. The CDR3 DNA sequence: TGTGCCAGCAGTTTTCCAGCGATTACAACCGGGGAGCTGTTTTTT.

This clone was seen more than once but under ten times. V usage is TRBV9 and J usage is TRBJ2-1; D is undetermined. Trimming removed 1 base from V and 4 bases from J, with 6 bases in between. In germline, CDR1 is SGDLS, CDR2 YYNGEE. The length of the CDR3 is 13 residues. This CDR3 is CASSVTPYNEQFF. For the CDR3, the DNA is TGTGCCAGCAGCGTAACTCCATACAATGAGCAGTTCTTC. The whole variable domain, remainder taken from reference TRBV9 and TRBJ2-1, is DSGVTQTPKHLITATGQRVTLRCSPRSGDLSVYWYQQSLDQGLQFLIQYYNGEERAKGNILERFSAQQFPDLHSELNLSSLELGDSALYFCASSVTPYNEQFFGPGTRLTVL.

The gene calls are TRBV3-1 (or the pseudogene TRBV3-2) and TRBJ1-1; D is uncertain. V was shortened by 7 bases and J by 1 base, with 7 bases between the two germline ends. Germline CDR1 is LGHDT and CDR2 is YNNKEL (reference sequence). The CDR3 spans 12 residues. The CDR3 spells CASIGENTEAFF. The CDR3, as DNA: TGTGCCAGCATCGGAGAGAACACTGAAGCTTTCTTT.